A selection of T cell receptor beta chains follows, all from one sample in a study of human T cells and chemical hapten exposure. Each CDR3 protein is one row after TCRdb ran MiXCR on the RACE reads. This sample has about 45,000 distinct CDR3 sequences; about 4.8% occur once, and the top ten carry less than 6%. The sequenced sample consisted of whole blood. The origin of the receptors is a human donor in good health. Some clones in this sample may be carry-over from other donors' samples. CDR3s include the opening cysteine and the closing phenylalanine or tryptophan. The D gene is left open where the match is weak. The size entry is marked missing in some rows and otherwise reads once, few, many or a size class.

v_call	clone_size	d_call	j_call	cdr3_aa	cdr3_nt
TRBV7-6	.	.	TRBJ2-1	CASSLRAGSAYNEQFF	TGTGCCAGCAGCTTACGGGCGGGATCGGCCTACAATGAGCAGTTCTTC
TRBV3-1	few	TRBD1	TRBJ1-4	CASSQARGRTNEKLFF	TGTGCCAGCAGCCAAGCCAGGGGGCGGACTAATGAAAAACTGTTTTTT
TRBV12-3/TRBV12-4	many	.	TRBJ1-5	CASRAPGPQDGPQHF	TGTGCCAGCAGGGCCCCGGGACCCCAGGATGGGCCCCAGCATTTT
TRBV12-3/TRBV12-4	many	.	TRBJ2-3	CASSASLAPADTQYF	TGTGCCAGCAGCGCCTCGCTAGCGCCGGCAGATACGCAGTATTTT
TRBV7-2	.	.	TRBJ2-1	CASGTFSYNEQFF	TGTGCCAGCGGGACCTTCTCCTACAATGAGCAGTTCTTC
TRBV4-2	.	.	TRBJ1-1	CASSLGQNQERAFF	TGTGCCAGCAGCCTAGGACAGAACCAAGAGCGGGCTTTCTTT
TRBV12-3/TRBV12-4	few	TRBD2	TRBJ2-1	CASIQAGLVAEQFF	TGTGCCAGCATCCAAGCGGGATTAGTGGCTGAGCAGTTCTTC
TRBV30	.	.	TRBJ1-6	CAWSARRYGGNSPLHF	TGTGCCTGGAGTGCTCGGCGGTATGGGGGTAATTCACCCCTCCACTTT
TRBV11-2	few	.	TRBJ2-6	CASTLGPTISGSGANVLTF	TGTGCCAGCACCTTGGGACCCACCATTTCGGGGTCTGGGGCCAACGTCCTGACTTTC
TRBV5-1	many	.	TRBJ2-1	CASSSGPGGNEQFF	TGCGCCAGCAGCTCAGGACCAGGCGGGAATGAGCAGTTCTTC
TRBV5-4	.	.	TRBJ2-7	CASSLGSPFTYEQYF	TGTGCCAGCAGCTTGGGCAGCCCGTTTACCTACGAGCAGTACTTC
TRBV7-2	many	TRBD2	TRBJ2-3	CASSRQGLAGTDTQYF	TGTGCCAGCAGCCGGCAGGGACTAGCTGGGACAGATACGCAGTATTTT
TRBV21-1	few	.	TRBJ2-7	CASSKGTGYEQYF	TGTGCCAGCAGCAAAGGGACAGGGTACGAGCAGTACTTC
TRBV27	.	.	TRBJ2-1	CASSLFAAGSFGQFF	TGTGCCAGCAGTTTATTCGCGGCGGGTTCCTTTGGGCAGTTCTTC
TRBV5-1	.	.	TRBJ1-3	CASSLGTGGNTIYF	TGCGCCAGCAGCTTGGGGACTGGCGGAAACACCATATATTTT